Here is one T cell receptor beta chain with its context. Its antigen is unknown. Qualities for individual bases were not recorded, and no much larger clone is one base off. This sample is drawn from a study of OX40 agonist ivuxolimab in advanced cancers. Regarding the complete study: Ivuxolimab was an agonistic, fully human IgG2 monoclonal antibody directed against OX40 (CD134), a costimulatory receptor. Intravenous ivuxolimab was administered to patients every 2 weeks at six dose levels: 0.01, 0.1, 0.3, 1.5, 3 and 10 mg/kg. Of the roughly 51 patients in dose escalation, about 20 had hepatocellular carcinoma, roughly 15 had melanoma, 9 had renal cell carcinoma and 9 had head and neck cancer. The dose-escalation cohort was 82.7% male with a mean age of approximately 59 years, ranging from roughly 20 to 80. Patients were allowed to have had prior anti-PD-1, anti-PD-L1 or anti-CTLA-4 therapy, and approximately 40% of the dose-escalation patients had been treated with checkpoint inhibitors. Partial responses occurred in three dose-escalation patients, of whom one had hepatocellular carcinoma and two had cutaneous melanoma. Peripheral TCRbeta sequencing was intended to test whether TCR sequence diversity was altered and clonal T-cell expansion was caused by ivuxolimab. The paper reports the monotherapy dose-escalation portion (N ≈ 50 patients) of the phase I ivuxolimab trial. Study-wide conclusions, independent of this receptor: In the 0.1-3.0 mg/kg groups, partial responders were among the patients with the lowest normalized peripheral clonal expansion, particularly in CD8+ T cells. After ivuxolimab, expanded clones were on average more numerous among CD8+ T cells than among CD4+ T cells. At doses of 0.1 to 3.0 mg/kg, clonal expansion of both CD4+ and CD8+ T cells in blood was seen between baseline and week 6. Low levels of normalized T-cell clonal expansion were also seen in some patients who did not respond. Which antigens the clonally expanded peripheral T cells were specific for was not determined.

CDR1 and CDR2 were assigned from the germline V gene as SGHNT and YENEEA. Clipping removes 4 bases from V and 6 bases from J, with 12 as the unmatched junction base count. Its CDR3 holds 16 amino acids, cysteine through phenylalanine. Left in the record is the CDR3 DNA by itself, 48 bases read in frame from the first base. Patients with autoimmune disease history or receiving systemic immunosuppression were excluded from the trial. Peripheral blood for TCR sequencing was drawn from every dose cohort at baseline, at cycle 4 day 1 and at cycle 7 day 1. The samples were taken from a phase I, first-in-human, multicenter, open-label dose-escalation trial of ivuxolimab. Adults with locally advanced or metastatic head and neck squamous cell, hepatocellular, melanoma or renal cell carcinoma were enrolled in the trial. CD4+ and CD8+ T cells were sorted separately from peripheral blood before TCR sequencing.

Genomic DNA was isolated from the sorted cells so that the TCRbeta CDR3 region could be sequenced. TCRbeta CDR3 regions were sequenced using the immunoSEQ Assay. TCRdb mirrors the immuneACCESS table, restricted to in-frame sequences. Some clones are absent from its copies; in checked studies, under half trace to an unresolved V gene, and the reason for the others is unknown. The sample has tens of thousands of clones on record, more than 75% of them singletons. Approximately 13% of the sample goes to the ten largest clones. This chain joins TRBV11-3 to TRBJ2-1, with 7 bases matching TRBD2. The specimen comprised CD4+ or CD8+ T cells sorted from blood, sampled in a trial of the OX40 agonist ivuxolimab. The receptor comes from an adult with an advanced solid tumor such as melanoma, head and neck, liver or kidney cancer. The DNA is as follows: TGTGCCAGCAGCTCCCCGGAGGCGGGAGTCTTCAATGAGCAGTTCTTC. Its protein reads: CASSSPEAGVFNEQFF.